The clone carrying this T cell receptor (beta chain) was observed once. V shed 6 bases and J 7 bases; nucleotides not matched to a gene: 16. Germline V CDR1 and CDR2: MNHNY, SVGAGI (reference sequence). The CDR3 totals 17 residues. Per the original methods: Amplification with reference gene primers provided the estimates of nucleated cell counts. Assay: immunoSEQ multiplex PCR; the TCRdb copy retains only in-frame clones and omits some. V, J and clone size are taken as reported in that table, and D and trimming were inferred from the DNA itself. The sample contains 310,000 or so clones, more than 75% of which appear only once. These data originate in a study of blood T cell repertoires in COVID-19. Study-level background: T cells, B-cell-depleted T cells, or PBMCs supplied cDNA or gDNA.

The chain is built from TRBV6-6 and TRBJ2-7; 12 nucleotides align to TRBD2. The sample was peripheral blood. The TCR originated in a man aged 50-59 years with active or convalescent COVID-19. CDR3 DNA: TGTGCCAGCAGCCGACTAGCGGGAGCGTCCGACCCTAATGAGCAGTACTTC. This sequence encodes CASSRLAGASDPNEQYF.